Shown below are 11 T cell receptor beta chains from a single sample sequenced in a study of glioma-infiltrating T cells. TCR alpha and beta CDR3 regions were amplified from RNA using iRepertoire nested multiplex PCR. Each CDR3 protein gets one entry after TCRdb re-called the multiplex PCR reads with MiXCR. The sample holds about 210,000 distinct CDR3 sequences, around 32% seen once. The sequencing input was glioma tissue, nonneoplastic brain tissue, or PBMCs (not recorded which). These receptor sequences come from a human donor with low-grade glioma or glioblastoma, undergoing nonglioma brain surgery, or in good health (not recorded which).

As concerns this clonotype: This may stem from a read error, because a much larger clone lies one nucleotide away. The chain links TRBV2 to TRBJ2-7; 10 bases are shared with TRBD2. V gave up 1 base and J gave up 4 bases; unmatched junction bases: 10. The CDR3 is 17 amino acids. Germline-derived CDR1 and CDR2 are SNHLY and FYNNEI. CDR3 in amino acids: CASSEGGLAVVQYEQYF. For the CDR3, the DNA is TGTGCCAGCAGTGAAGGTGGACTAGCGGTAGTACAGTACGAGCAGTACTTC.

The chain has TRBV10-2 and TRBJ2-3, with D possibly being TRBD1 or TRBD2 (5 bases each). This CDR3 has 15 amino acids. Germline V CDR1 and CDR2: WSHSY, SAAADI. The V end was cut by 6 bases, the J end by 0 bases, with 13 bases between. In DNA form, the CDR3 reads TGCGCCAGCAGCCCCGGGGCCTCTAGCACAGATACGCAGTATTTT. This encodes CASSPGASSTDTQYF.

The chain combines TRBV4-1 with TRBJ1-1; weak D call: TRBD1 (5 bases). Germline lookup yields CDR1 MGHRA and CDR2 YSYEKL. Trimming stripped 0 bases from V and 8 bases from J, with 16 bases between. The CDR3 runs 15 residues. CDR3 nucleotide sequence: TGCGCCAGCAGCCAAGATTTTGCCCCGTGGGGGGAAGCTTTCTTT. This translates into CASSQDFAPWGEAFF.

This clonotype was counted ten times or more. The gene calls are TRBV28 and TRBJ1-2; 12 bases map to TRBD1. Germline V gene data show CDR1 as MDHEN and CDR2 as SYDVKM. Trimming took 3 bases from V and 4 from J; bases not matched to a gene: 9. The CDR3 sequence is 17 residues long. CDR3 bases: TGTGCCAGCAGTTTCACCGGGACAGGGGGCGTAGTCTATGGCTACACCTTC. It translates to CASSFTGTGGVVYGYTF.

Note on this clonotype: A read error may be the cause here, since a much bigger clone is one base away. V gene TRBV3-1 combines with J gene TRBJ2-1; tentative D call: TRBD2 (6 bases). The CDR3 is made up of 12 amino acids. Germline CDR1 and CDR2: LGHDT and YNNKEL (reference sequence). CDR3 sequence reads: CASIQGAGWEFF. The DNA for the CDR3 is TGTGCCAGCATCCAAGGGGCGGGATGGGAGTTCTTC.

This clonotype was detected ten times or more. The rearrangement links TRBV12-5 to TRBJ1-5; the match to TRBD1 covers 10 bases. Trimming took 4 bases from V and 5 from J; bases not matched to a gene: 2. Germline CDR1 LGHNT, CDR2 FRNRAP. The CDR3 spans 14 residues. CDR3 nucleotides: TGTGCTAGTGGTTCCGGACAGGGGGATCAGCCCCAGCATTTT. Residues: CASGSGQGDQPQHF.

As to this clonotype: With a much larger clone just one base away, this may be a read error. The chain couples TRBV3-1 to TRBJ2-7; TRBD2 matches 8 bases. The germline V gene encodes CDR1 LGHDT and CDR2 YNNKEL (reference sequence). The CDR3 extends over 14 amino acids. The CDR3 DNA is TGCGCCAGCAGCCAAAAGGGACTAGTCCACGAGCAGTACTTC. This translates into CASSQKGLVHEQYF.

On this clonotype: A single base separates this from a much larger clone, so it may be a read error. No conserved phenylalanine or tryptophan ends this CDR3, so it is likely a read error. This chain joins TRBV5-4 and TRBJ1-2, with 8 bases that match TRBD1. J gave up 8 bases and V 5 bases, and 8 bases lay outside the gene matches. This CDR3 contains 13 residues. The V gene's germline CDR1 is SGHNT and CDR2 YYREEE (reference sequence). The CDR3 DNA reads as TGTGCCAGCAGTTCGGACAGGGAGAGAGGCTACACCCTC. Encoded protein: CASSSDRERGYTL.

In regard to this clonotype: This may come from a read error, since a much larger clone is one base off. J is TRBJ2-5 and V is TRBV3-1; the D is unclear. Trimming took 8 bases from V and 0 from J, leaving 16 bases between them. The germline CDR1 and CDR2 sequences are LGHDT and YNNKEL (reference sequence). The CDR3 covers 15 residues. CDR3 sequence (DNA): TGTGCCAGCGGCCTACTTGGCGTAGACCAAGAGACCCAGTACTTC. Amino acids: CASGLLGVDQETQYF.

For this clonotype: This may come from a read error, since a much larger clone is one base off. The chain recombines TRBV25-1 with TRBJ2-2; 8 positions agree with TRBD2. The CDR3 spans 18 residues. Germline CDR1 and CDR2: MGHDK and SYGVNS. The CDR3 protein is CSSSEFETSVENTGELFF. The CDR3, as DNA: TGTTCCAGCAGTGAATTCGAGACTAGCGTCGAGAACACCGGGGAGCTGTTTTTT.

The rearrangement links TRBV18 to TRBJ2-7; tentatively, D is TRBD2 (6 bases). The V gene's germline CDR1 is KGHSH and CDR2 LQKENI. This CDR3 has 14 amino acids. Between the trimmed V and J ends, which lost 2 bases and 0 bases, there was a span of 8 bases. The CDR3 spells CASSPGEVSYEQYF. CDR3 nucleotides: TGTGCCAGCTCACCAGGGGAGGTCTCCTACGAGCAGTACTTC. Combining the CDR3 with reference TRBV18 and TRBJ2-7 gives the whole variable domain NAGVMQNPRHLVRRRGQEARLRCSPMKGHSHVYWYRQLPEEGLKFMVYLQKENIIDESGMPKERFSAEFPKEGPSILRIQQVVRGDSAAYFCASSPGEVSYEQYFGPGTRLTVT.